The 24 T cell receptor beta chains below all came from one sample that was sequenced in a study of blood T cells in healthy people across ages. A second PCR, run for about 6 to 11 cycles, used a sample-barcoded 5' primer plus a J-beta primer mix. TCRdb passed the 5' RACE reads through MiXCR, listing each CDR3 protein once. The data show over 1,300,000 distinct CDR3 sequences, with approximately 63% seen just once and 6.5% to 8.5% held by the top ten. The sample comprised blood. These receptors were obtained from a man between 18 and 35 years old in good health.

This chain uses TRBV4-1 with TRBJ2-1; either TRBD1 or TRBD2 may fit D (5 bases each). Germline CDR1 and CDR2: MGHRA and YSYEKL. The CDR3 has 15 residues. V lost 6 bases to trimming and J lost 7 bases, with 19 bases between them. CDR3 amino acids: CASSNGVWGLNEQFF. The CDR3 region has the DNA TGCGCCAGCAGTAACGGGGTCTGGGGGTTGAATGAGCAGTTCTTC.

This clonotype showed up just a few times. The rearrangement joins TRBV4-1 to TRBJ1-5; TRBD1 agrees at 7 bases. Trimming at V came to 1 base and at J to 5 bases, leaving 11 bases not matched to a gene. The germline V gene encodes CDR1 MGHRA and CDR2 YSYEKL. The CDR3 sequence is 17 residues long. The CDR3 is CASSQGPLSGGDQPQHF. CDR3 nucleotides: TGCGCCAGCAGCCAAGGTCCATTATCAGGGGGAGATCAGCCCCAGCATTTT.

This chain links TRBV20-1 with TRBJ2-3; either TRBD1 or TRBD2 may fit D (5 bases each). The CDR3 runs 14 residues. The ends were cut back, 7 bases at V and 0 bases at J, with 14 bases in the middle. Germline V gives CDR1 DFQATT, CDR2 SNEGSKA (reference sequence). CDR3 in DNA: TGCAGTGTTCCCGGGACGGATAGCACAGATACGCAGTATTTT. This encodes CSVPGTDSTDTQYF.

This chain joins TRBV6-6 and TRBJ2-3, with D unclear. V lost 0 bases and J 2 bases, leaving 12 bases between the germline ends. The CDR3 consists of 16 residues. Germline V gene data show CDR1 as MNHNY and CDR2 as SVGAGI (reference sequence). CDR3 bases: TGTGCCAGCAGTTACTCGATGGTACTGGACACAGATACGCAGTATTTT. Encoded protein: CASSYSMVLDTDTQYF.

The J gene is TRBJ2-3, the V gene TRBV7-2, with D unresolved. CDR1 SGHTA and CDR2 FQGNSA come from the germline V gene. The CDR3 consists of 13 residues. V lost 6 bases and J 5 bases, leaving 12 bases between the germline ends. The CDR3 loop is CASSFPKGDTQYF. Written as DNA, the CDR3 is TGTGCCAGCAGTTTCCCGAAGGGAGATACGCAGTATTTT.

V is TRBV29-1 and J is TRBJ2-7, with 10 bases lining up with TRBD1. Per the germline V gene, CDR1 is SQVTM and CDR2 is ANQGSEA. The CDR3 covers 13 residues. Losses at the gene ends were 6 bases for V and 6 bases for J; bases not matched to a gene: 8. The DNA for the CDR3 is TGCAGCGTGGAGAGACAGGGGGCCCGCGAGCAGTACTTC. As protein: CSVERQGAREQYF.

CDR3 amino acids: CASSLGLAGTGNTGELFF. The CDR3 bases are TGCGCCAGCAGCTTAGGACTAGCGGGCACGGGAAACACCGGGGAGCTGTTTTTT. This chain connects TRBV5-1 to TRBJ2-2, with 11 bases lining up with TRBD2. This CDR3 is 18 amino acids long. The germline V gene encodes CDR1 SGHRS and CDR2 YFSETQ. The J segment lost 2 bases and the V segment lost 2 bases, leaving 8 bases of the junction unmatched.

DNA for the CDR3: TGCGCCAGCAGCCAAGCCTCGGGCTCAGATACGCAGTATTTT. Its translation: CASSQASGSDTQYF. The chain combines TRBV5-1 with TRBJ2-3; no clear D gene. The CDR3 consists of 14 residues. The germline CDR1 and CDR2 sequences are SGHRS and YFSETQ. The ends were cut back, 4 bases at V and 4 bases at J, with 13 bases in the middle. Together with reference TRBV5-1 and TRBJ2-3, the CDR3 gives the full variable domain: KAGVTQTPRYLIKTRGQQVTLSCSPISGHRSVSWYQQTPGQGLQFLFEYFSETQRNKGNFPGRFSGRQFSNSRSEMNVSTLELGDSALYLCASSQASGSDTQYFGPGTRLTVL.

The J gene is TRBJ1-2, the V gene TRBV3-1; a weak D match, TRBD1 (5 bases). The CDR3 consists of 14 residues. The V end lost 6 bases, the J end lost 3 bases, and 14 bases lay between the germline ends. Germline CDR1 and CDR2: LGHDT and YNNKEL (reference sequence). CDR3 DNA: TGTGCCAGCAGGAACGGGCCCAGGGACTATGGCTACACCTTC. Translating it yields CASRNGPRDYGYTF.

The CDR3 sequence is CASRPENTEAFF. Here the CDR3 DNA reads TGTGCCAGCAGACCAGAGAACACTGAAGCTTTCTTT. The V call is TRBV5-5, the J call TRBJ1-1; unclear D gene. The V end lost 5 bases, the J end lost 1 base, and 6 bases lay between the germline ends. The CDR3 totals 12 residues. CDR1 SGHKS and CDR2 YYEKEE come from the germline V gene (reference sequence).

Written as DNA, the CDR3 is TGTGCCAGCAGCTTAACCCCTAGCGGCAGATACAATGAGCAGTTCTTC. Its translation: CASSLTPSGRYNEQFF. This chain connects TRBV9 to TRBJ2-1; 7 bases are shared with TRBD2. The CDR3 is made up of 16 amino acids. CDR1 is SGDLS, CDR2 YYNGEE, per germline. Losses at the gene ends were 4 bases for V and 4 bases for J; bases not matched to a gene: 11.

V gene TRBV18 combines with J gene TRBJ2-1, with 9 nucleotides matching TRBD2. The germline CDR1 and CDR2 sequences are KGHSH and LQKENI. The ends lost 8 bases at V and 0 bases at J; junction bases unmatched: 11. This CDR3 contains 17 residues. The CDR3 region is CASARTAGGSSYNEQFF. The CDR3 DNA is TGTGCCAGCGCGCGGACTGCGGGGGGGAGCTCCTACAATGAGCAGTTCTTC.

In this sample, this clonotype turned up a few times. This chain links TRBV7-2 with TRBJ2-5; D might be TRBD1 (5 bases). Germline CDR1 is SGHTA and CDR2 is FQGNSA. Between the trimmed V and J ends, which lost 1 base and 11 bases, there was a span of 17 bases. The CDR3 consists of 14 residues. The CDR3 DNA follows: TGTGCCAGCAGCTTAGTAAGGGGCGCGAATGAGCAGTACTTC. Translated, it gives CASSLVRGANEQYF.

V is TRBV6-5 and J is TRBJ1-2; TRBD1 might be the D (5 bases). The V gene lost 4 bases and the J gene lost 4 bases, with 16 bases spanning the gap. This CDR3 has 15 residues. Germline loops: CDR1 MNHEY, CDR2 SVGAGI. This chain's CDR3 is CASSSREVLSYGYTF. Here the CDR3 DNA reads TGTGCCAGCAGTTCCAGGGAGGTCCTGAGCTATGGCTACACCTTC.

This clonotype was observed a few times. The CDR3: CSVELNSVGEQYF. As DNA, the CDR3 is TGCAGCGTTGAGTTGAACTCGGTAGGGGAGCAGTACTTC. This chain uses TRBV29-1 with TRBJ2-5, with D perhaps assigned TRBD1 or TRBD2 (5 bases each). CDR1 is SQVTM, CDR2 ANQGSEA, per germline. The V and J ends lost 3 bases and 11 bases respectively, with 19 bases between them. This CDR3 has 13 amino acids.

The rearrangement joins TRBV29-1 to TRBJ2-7; TRBD2 agrees at 8 bases. V was pared by 7 bases and J by 4 bases, with 12 bases of the junction left unmatched. Germline CDR1 and CDR2: SQVTM and ANQGSEA. CDR3 size: 14 residues. DNA of the CDR3: TGCAGCGCTTCCAAGGGCCGGGGGGGATACGAGCAGTACTTC. This sequence encodes CSASKGRGGYEQYF.

DNA of the CDR3: TGTGCCTGGAATTGGGGCAGATCGAACACTGAAGCTTTCTTT. Amino acid sequence: CAWNWGRSNTEAFF. The rearrangement uses TRBV30 and TRBJ1-1; weak D call: TRBD1 (5 bases). Germline V gene data show CDR1 as GTSNPN and CDR2 as SVGIG (reference sequence). V was shortened by 4 bases and J by 1 base, with 13 bases between the two germline ends. The CDR3 runs to 14 residues.

The chain combines TRBV21-1 with TRBJ1-5. TRBV21-1 is deemed a pseudogene. This CDR3 has 18 amino acids. DNA of the CDR3: TGTGCCAGCAGCAAATTTGACCGGGCTAGGTATAGCAATCAGCCCCAGCATTTT. It translates to CASSKFDRARYSNQPQHF.

The chain is built from TRBV4-3 and TRBJ1-1; no reliable D call. V lost 1 base and J 3 bases, leaving 6 bases between the germline ends. Germline CDR1 LGHNA, CDR2 YSLEER. The CDR3 has 13 residues. CDR3 sequence (DNA): TGCGCCAGCAGCCAAGGGTTTTACACTGAAGCTTTCTTT. Encoded protein: CASSQGFYTEAFF.

This chain links TRBV28 with TRBJ2-1; D is perhaps TRBD2 (6 bases). V lost 1 base and J 5 bases, leaving 12 bases between the germline ends. The CDR3 is 15 amino acids. Germline V gene data show CDR1 as MDHEN and CDR2 as SYDVKM. Written as DNA, the CDR3 is TGTGCCAGCAGTTTATTGGCGGGGCCGAACAATGAGCAGTTCTTC. Translated, it gives CASSLLAGPNNEQFF.

The V gene is TRBV6-5, the J gene TRBJ2-1; 9 nucleotides align to TRBD2. CDR3 length equals 17 residues. Germline-derived CDR1 and CDR2 are MNHEY and SVGAGI. V shed 0 bases and J 8 bases; nucleotides not matched to a gene: 11. CDR3 loop: CASSYSYLGRGGDEQFF. Here the CDR3 DNA reads TGTGCCAGCAGTTACTCGTACTTGGGGCGGGGGGGCGATGAGCAGTTCTTC.

The chain couples TRBV25-1 to TRBJ1-1; D unclear. V was cut by 8 bases and J by 5 bases, with 12 bases left in between. CDR3 size: 12 residues. Germline loops: CDR1 MGHDK, CDR2 SYGVNS. The DNA of the CDR3 is TGTGCCAGCGGAAGGCTATGGACTGAAGCTTTCTTT. Its protein product is CASGRLWTEAFF. Full variable domain (missing parts from reference TRBV25-1 and TRBJ1-1): EADIYQTPRYLVIGTGKKITLECSQTMGHDKMYWYQQDPGMELHLIHYSYGVNSTEKGDLSSESTVSRIRTEHFPLTLESARPSHTSQYLCASGRLWTEAFFGQGTRLTVV.

This rearrangement joins TRBV12-3 or TRBV12-4 to TRBJ2-3; no definite D call. V was cut by 3 bases and J by 7 bases, with 14 bases left in between. This CDR3 contains 14 residues. Here the CDR3 reads CASSFVQLRNTQYF. CDR3 nucleotides: TGTGCCAGCAGTTTTGTACAACTTCGGAATACGCAGTATTTT.

The CDR3 DNA follows: TGTGCCGCCGGACCTTCTGGGGCCAACGTCCTGACTTTC. It specifies CAAGPSGANVLTF. The chain uses TRBV11-2 and TRBJ2-6; D is undetermined. Germline values: CDR1 SGHAT, CDR2 FQNNGV. V was clipped by 11 bases and J by 1 base, with 9 bases between them. The CDR3 consists of 13 residues.